Below are 20 T cell receptor beta chains sequenced from a single sample in a study of shared clonotypes between healthy human individuals. Data came from immunoSEQ multiplex PCR; TCRdb stores just in-frame clones and leaves some out. The data hold about 2.2 million clones, with roughly 91% observed a single time. Terminally differentiated effector memory CD45RA+ cells were left out of the naive CD8 fraction, which was CD45RO-negative and positively selected for CCR7. The specimen sequenced was naive CD8+ T cells from PBMCs. These receptors were collected from a man aged 18 to 29 in good health. Some clones in this sample may be carry-over from other donors' samples.

This sequence joins TRBV27 and TRBJ2-1; a weak D match, TRBD1 (5 bases). The CDR3 length is 16 residues. From germline, CDR1 is MNHEY and CDR2 SMNVEV (reference sequence). V gave up 2 bases and J gave up 6 bases, with 17 bases separating them. CDR3 bases: TGTGCCAGCAGTTTACTTGGGGCCCCCCCGAGCAATGAGCAGTTCTTC. Protein: CASSLLGAPPSNEQFF.

The CDR3 DNA reads as TGCAGCGGGAGACTAGCGGGGAGCACAGATACGCAGTATTTT. This codes for CSGRLAGSTDTQYF. This chain uses TRBV29-1 with TRBJ2-3; 11 nucleotides align to TRBD2. This CDR3 has 14 amino acids. CDR1 and CDR2 from the germline V gene are SQVTM and ANQGSEA. The V gene end was trimmed by 7 bases and the J gene end by 0 bases; junction bases not matched to a gene: 3.

For this clone: At one end the junction does not follow the germline gene, possibly because of a read error. The V gene is TRBV7-3, the J gene TRBJ2-3; 14 bases match TRBD2. In germline, CDR1 is SGHTA, CDR2 FQGTGA. CDR3 length equals 18 residues. CDR3 nucleotide sequence: TGTGCCAGCAGCTTAACCGGGACAGCTAACCCCGGACTAGCGGGAGGCCATTTT. Encoded protein: CASSLTGTANPGLAGGHF.

The chain employs TRBV2 and TRBJ1-6, with no clear D. The CDR3 covers 11 residues. The V gene's germline CDR1 is SNHLY and CDR2 FYNNEI. Between the trimmed V and J ends, which lost 4 bases and 14 bases, there was a span of 9 bases. The CDR3 DNA reads as TGTGCCAGCAGTGGTTTTATGACCCTCCACTTT. This gives the protein CASSGFMTLHF. The variable domain in full, completed from reference TRBV2 and TRBJ1-6, reads EPEVTQTPSHQVTQMGQEVILRCVPISNHLYFYWYRQILGQKVEFLVSFYNNEISEKSEIFDDQFSVERPDGSNFTLKIRSTKLEDSAMYFCASSGFMTLHFGNGTRLTVT.

The chain joins TRBV2 to TRBJ2-7, with a weak D call TRBD1 (5 bases). From germline, CDR1 is SNHLY and CDR2 FYNNEI. The CDR3 spans 14 residues. The V and J ends lost 2 bases and 2 bases respectively, with 10 bases between them. The CDR3 sequence is CASSEWAGTYEQYF. The CDR3 DNA reads TGTGCCAGCAGTGAATGGGCAGGGACCTACGAGCAGTACTTC.

This chain links TRBV18 with TRBJ1-4; TRBD1 might be the D (6 bases). The CDR3 contains 16 residues. With 2 bases removed from V and 5 bases from J, the gap between germline ends came to 15 bases. The germline V gene has CDR1 KGHSH and CDR2 LQKENI. This CDR3 reads CASSPSGAGENEKLFF. The CDR3 nucleotides read TGTGCCAGCTCACCATCGGGAGCAGGGGAGAATGAAAAACTGTTTTTT.

This chain connects TRBV19 to TRBJ1-3; maybe TRBD1 (6 bases). Germline CDR1 reads LNHDA; CDR2 reads SQIVND (reference sequence). V lost 6 bases to trimming and J lost 2 bases, with 11 bases between them. This CDR3 is 14 amino acids long. The CDR3 coding sequence is TGTGCCAGTAGCGCGACAGGAGCTGGAAACACCATATATTTT. As protein: CASSATGAGNTIYF. Together with reference TRBV19 and TRBJ1-3, the CDR3 gives the full variable domain: DGGITQSPKYLFRKEGQNVTLSCEQNLNHDAMYWYRQDPGQGLRLIYYSQIVNDFQKGDIAEGYSVSREKKESFPLTVTSAQKNPTAFYLCASSATGAGNTIYFGEGSWLTVV.

The V call is TRBV6-5, the J call TRBJ2-1, with TRBD2 as a possible D gene (5 bases). Trimming took 5 bases from V and 4 from J, leaving 15 bases between them. The CDR3 loop spans 15 amino acids. Germline V gives CDR1 MNHEY, CDR2 SVGAGI. The CDR3 DNA sequence: TGTGCCAGCAGTCGATTCGAGCGGAGGTACAATGAGCAGTTCTTC. It specifies CASSRFERRYNEQFF.

The V gene is TRBV4-2, the J gene TRBJ2-2, with 7 bases lining up with TRBD1. Trimming cost V 5 bases and J 4 bases; bases outside gene matches: 10. CDR1 and CDR2 (germline): LGHNA, YNFKEQ. The CDR3 runs to 16 residues. The CDR3 DNA reads as TGTGCCAGCAGCTATGGACAGGACGTGAGCACCGGGGAGCTGTTTTTT. Residues: CASSYGQDVSTGELFF.

This clone has a handful of counts. The chain joins TRBV5-1 to TRBJ2-7; the D gene is possibly TRBD1 (6 bases). CDR3 length equals 14 residues. Trimming took off 0 bases at V and 4 bases at J, with 11 bases between the two ends. Germline values: CDR1 SGHRS, CDR2 YFSETQ. CDR3 protein: CASSLEQGWYEQYF. The CDR3 nucleotides read TGCGCCAGCAGCTTGGAACAGGGTTGGTACGAGCAGTACTTC.

V and J are TRBV29-1 and TRBJ1-2; 10 bases agree with TRBD1. V trimming: 7 bases; J trimming: 1 base; junction bases outside the gene matches: 9. The germline CDR1 and CDR2 sequences are SQVTM and ANQGSEA. There are 15 residues in the CDR3. This CDR3 reads CSARDRGELNYGYTF. In DNA, the CDR3 is TGCAGCGCCCGGGACAGGGGCGAACTTAACTATGGCTACACCTTC.

CDR3 bases: TGTGCCAGCAGTCCCGACCAGGCCAGCACAGATACGCAGTATTTT. Protein sequence: CASSPDQASTDTQYF. This chain joins TRBV28 and TRBJ2-3; D uncertain. Germline values: CDR1 MDHEN, CDR2 SYDVKM. This CDR3 region has 15 residues. V was shortened by 5 bases and J by 0 bases, with 12 bases between the two germline ends.

This chain links TRBV7-6 with TRBJ1-2; TRBD1 matches at 9 bases. Trimming removed 4 bases from V and 11 bases from J; junction bases left unmatched: 8. The germline CDR1 and CDR2 sequences are SGHVS and FNYEAQ. The CDR3 loop spans 13 amino acids. DNA for the CDR3: TGTGCCAGCAGCTACAGGACAGGGGAAAGGTACACCTTC. Its translation is CASSYRTGERYTF.

The chain has TRBV29-1 and TRBJ2-7, with 9 positions matching TRBD2. J was trimmed by 4 bases and V by 5 bases; bases with no gene match: 12. Germline CDR1 is SQVTM and CDR2 is ANQGSEA. The CDR3 runs 15 residues. The CDR3 here is CSVIPGLARAYEQYF. CDR3 coding DNA: TGCAGCGTTATCCCCGGACTAGCGAGGGCATACGAGCAGTACTTC.

The chain has TRBV27 and TRBJ1-4; D uncertain. Germline CDR1 is MNHEY and CDR2 is SMNVEV (reference sequence). The CDR3 consists of 14 residues. With 6 bases removed from V and 6 bases from J, the gap between germline ends came to 14 bases. CDR3 sequence (DNA): TGTGCCAGCAGACCTAATAGTTTGGATGAAAAACTGTTTTTT. Translation: CASRPNSLDEKLFF.

The V and J genes are TRBV19 and TRBJ2-1, with TRBD1 matching over 7 bases. V lost 5 bases, J lost 4 bases, and 14 bases stayed unmatched. Germline values: CDR1 LNHDA, CDR2 SQIVND (reference sequence). The CDR3 is made up of 17 amino acids. CDR3 sequence: CASSRGRGQRAYNEQFF. The DNA of the CDR3 is TGTGCCAGTAGTCGCGGTCGGGGACAGAGAGCGTACAATGAGCAGTTCTTC.

The chain has TRBV7-2 and TRBJ2-3, with 11 bases aligning to TRBD2. With V trimmed by 5 bases and J by 0 bases, 10 bases remained unmatched. Germline-derived CDR1 and CDR2 are SGHTA and FQGNSA. This CDR3 spans 18 amino acids. CDR3 sequence reads: CASSNRMRLAGSTDTQYF. CDR3 sequence (DNA): TGTGCCAGCAGCAACAGAATGAGACTAGCGGGAAGCACAGATACGCAGTATTTT.

V is TRBV9 and J is TRBJ2-7, with D perhaps matching TRBD1 or TRBD2 (6 bases each). Trimming stripped 1 base from V and 7 bases from J, with 18 bases between. Germline V lookup: CDR1 SGDLS, CDR2 YYNGEE. This CDR3 is built from 15 residues. Here the CDR3 reads CASSVSLSGAEEQYF. The CDR3 bases are TGTGCCAGCAGCGTATCTCTATCGGGGGCCGAAGAGCAGTACTTC.

Concerning this clone itself: Other DNA sequences in the same sample also yield this CDR3. The chain carries TRBV6-5 and TRBJ2-1; 9 bases map to TRBD2. CDR1 is MNHEY, CDR2 SVGAGI, per germline. CDR3 length: 16 amino acids. The trim removed 0 bases at V and 3 bases at J, leaving 3 bases unmatched. The CDR3 sequence is CASSYSTSGSYNEQFF. The CDR3 DNA is TGTGCCAGCAGTTACTCGACTAGCGGCAGCTACAATGAGCAGTTCTTC.

The chain has TRBV4-3 and TRBJ2-7, with 9 bases matching TRBD2. The CDR3 runs 14 residues. Unmatched junction bases numbered 6, after V lost 4 bases and J lost 5 bases. Germline-derived CDR1 and CDR2 are LGHNA and YSLEER. Here the CDR3 DNA reads TGCGCCAGCAGCCTTAGCGGGAGACCCCACGAGCAGTACTTC. Its protein product is CASSLSGRPHEQYF.